This T cell receptor (beta chain) was observed in a study of blood T cells in healthy people across ages. PBMCs were isolated at a quantity of at least 6.5 million per sample. The authors ran a second PCR of roughly 6 to 11 cycles using a sample-barcoded 5' primer and a J-beta primer mix. Every single cDNA molecule received a tag from a template-switch adaptor with 12 random nucleotides. From the 5' RACE reads, TCRdb called clonotypes with MiXCR, one entry per CDR3 protein. The sample includes about 1,600,000 distinct CDR3 sequences, roughly 40% of them seen just once. The sample consisted of blood. This TCR came from a woman younger than 35 in good health.

CDR3 residues: CASSLRENNYGYTF. CDR3 sequence (DNA): TGTGCCAGCAGCTTGAGGGAGAATAACTATGGCTACACCTTC. The rearrangement uses TRBV5-5 and TRBJ1-2; D call uncertain. V lost 1 base, J lost 1 base, and 8 bases lay in between. Germline V lookup: CDR1 SGHKS, CDR2 YYEKEE (reference sequence). CDR3 length equals 14 residues.